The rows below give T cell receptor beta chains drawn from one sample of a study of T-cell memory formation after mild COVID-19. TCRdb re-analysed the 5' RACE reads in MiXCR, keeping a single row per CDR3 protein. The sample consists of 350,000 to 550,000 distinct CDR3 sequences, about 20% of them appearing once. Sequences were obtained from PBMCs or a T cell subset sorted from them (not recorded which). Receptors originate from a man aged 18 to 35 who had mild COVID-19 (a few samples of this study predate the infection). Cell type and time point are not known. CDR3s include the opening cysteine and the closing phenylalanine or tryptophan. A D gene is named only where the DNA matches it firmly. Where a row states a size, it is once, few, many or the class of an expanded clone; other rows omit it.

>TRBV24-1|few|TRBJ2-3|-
CATSEPLMGGPSADTQYF
TGTGCCACCAGTGAGCCCCTTATGGGGGGACCTTCGGCGGATACGCAGTATTTT
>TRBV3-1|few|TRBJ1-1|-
CASSQTTLRVKGTEAFF
TGTGCCAGCAGCCAAACCACCCTCAGGGTAAAGGGCACTGAAGCTTTCTTT
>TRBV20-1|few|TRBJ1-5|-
CSARRQMNQPQHF
TGCAGTGCTAGACGGCAGATGAACCAGCCCCAGCATTTT
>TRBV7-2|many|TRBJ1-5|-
CASSSRDNQPQHF
TGTGCCAGCAGCTCCAGGGACAATCAGCCCCAGCATTTT
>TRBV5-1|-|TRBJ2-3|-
CASSLNRDTPTDTQYF
TGCGCCAGCAGCTTGAACCGGGACACCCCCACAGATACGCAGTATTTT
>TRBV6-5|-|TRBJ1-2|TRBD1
CASRDGQAGSGYTF
TGTGCCAGCAGGGACGGACAGGCAGGAAGTGGCTACACCTTC
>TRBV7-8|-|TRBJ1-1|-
CASSQTGQNTEAFF
TGTGCCAGCAGCCAAACCGGGCAAAACACTGAAGCTTTCTTT
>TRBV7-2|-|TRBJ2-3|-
CASSLDITKYF
TGTGCCAGCAGCTTAGATATTACGAAGTATTTT
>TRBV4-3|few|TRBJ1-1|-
CASSPGPARTEAFF
TGCGCCAGCAGCCCCGGGCCCGCTCGAACTGAAGCTTTCTTT
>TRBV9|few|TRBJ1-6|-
CASSVGRGDSPLHF
TGTGCCAGCAGCGTAGGACGAGGAGATTCACCCCTCCACTTT
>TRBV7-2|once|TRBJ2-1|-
CASSLVWAGYNEQFF
TGTGCCAGCAGCTTAGTTTGGGCGGGATACAATGAGCAGTTCTTC
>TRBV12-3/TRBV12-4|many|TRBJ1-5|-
CASSLGTFLEAQHF
TGTGCCAGCAGTTTAGGGACATTCCTTGAGGCCCAGCATTTT
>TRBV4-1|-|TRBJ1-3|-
CASSLTPGLRGNTIYF
TGCGCCAGCAGCCTCACTCCGGGTCTCCGGGGCAACACCATATATTTT
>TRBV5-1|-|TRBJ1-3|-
CASSWGPGNTIYF
TGCGCCAGCAGCTGGGGACCGGGAAACACCATATATTTT
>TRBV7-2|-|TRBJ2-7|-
CASSFSRYSEQYF
TGTGCCAGCAGCTTTAGCAGGTACTCCGAGCAGTACTTC
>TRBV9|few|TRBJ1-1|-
CASSADRGRRAFF
TGTGCCAGCAGCGCCGATAGGGGCCGACGAGCTTTCTTT
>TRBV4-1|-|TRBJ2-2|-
CASSQEGAGTGELFF
TGCGCCAGCAGCCAGGAGGGGGCGGGCACCGGGGAGCTGTTTTTT
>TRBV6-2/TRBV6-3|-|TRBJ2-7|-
CASSYSGVNEQYF
TGTGCCAGCAGTTACTCCGGGGTGAACGAGCAGTACTTC
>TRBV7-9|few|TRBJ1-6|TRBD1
CASGTGDSPLHF
TGTGCCAGCGGGACAGGGGATTCACCCCTCCACTTT
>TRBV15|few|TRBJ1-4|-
CATSIRREGLFF
TGTGCCACCAGCATTCGCAGGGAAGGACTGTTTTTT
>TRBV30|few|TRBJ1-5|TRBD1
CAWRNDRAGQPQHF
TGTGCCTGGAGGAACGACAGGGCGGGTCAGCCCCAGCATTTT
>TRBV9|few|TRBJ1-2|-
CASSLRGGGYGYTF
TGTGCCAGCAGCCTCCGGGGGGGCGGGTATGGCTACACCTTC
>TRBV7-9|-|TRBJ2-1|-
CASSLVRGLSEQFF
TGTGCCAGCAGCTTAGTTAGGGGGTTGAGTGAGCAGTTCTTC
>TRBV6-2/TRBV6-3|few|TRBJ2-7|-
CASSYSASEQYF
TGTGCCAGCAGTTACTCGGCGTCCGAGCAGTACTTC
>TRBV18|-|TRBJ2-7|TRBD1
CASSGRDRRGEQYF
TGTGCCAGCTCGGGGCGGGACAGGCGCGGCGAGCAGTACTTC
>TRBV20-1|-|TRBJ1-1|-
CSAEGPLNTEAFF
TGCAGTGCGGAGGGACCTCTGAACACTGAAGCTTTCTTT
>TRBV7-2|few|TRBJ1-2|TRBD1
CASSEPGQGNGYTF
TGTGCCAGCAGCGAACCGGGACAGGGAAATGGCTACACCTTC
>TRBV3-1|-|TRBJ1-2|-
CASSPGGGINYGYTF
TGTGCCAGCAGCCCCGGTGGGGGGATAAACTATGGCTACACCTTC
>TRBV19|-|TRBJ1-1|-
CASSPVGLNTEAFF
TGTGCCAGTAGTCCGGTTGGTCTGAACACTGAAGCTTTCTTT
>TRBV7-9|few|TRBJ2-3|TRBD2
CASSLARLAGATDTQYF
TGTGCCAGCAGCTTAGCGAGGCTAGCGGGGGCCACAGATACGCAGTATTTT
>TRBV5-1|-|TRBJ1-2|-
CASSLNQRGVNYGYTF
TGCGCCAGCAGCTTGAATCAAAGGGGGGTTAACTATGGCTACACCTTC
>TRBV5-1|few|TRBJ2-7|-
CASSLVTGTYEQYF
TGCGCCAGCAGCTTGGTAACGGGAACCTACGAGCAGTACTTC
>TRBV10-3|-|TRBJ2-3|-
CAIAKGGSLSTDTQYF
TGTGCCATCGCCAAAGGGGGATCATTGAGCACAGATACGCAGTATTTT
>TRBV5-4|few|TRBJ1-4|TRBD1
CASTRTGAGEKLFF
TGTGCCAGCACTCGGACAGGGGCCGGTGAAAAACTGTTTTTT
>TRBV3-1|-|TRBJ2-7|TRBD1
CASSQRTGEEQYF
TGTGCCAGCAGCCAACGGACAGGGGAGGAGCAGTACTTC
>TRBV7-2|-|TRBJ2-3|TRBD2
CASARAGGSADTQYF
TGTGCCAGCGCTCGGGCGGGGGGATCCGCAGATACGCAGTATTTT
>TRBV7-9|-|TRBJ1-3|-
CASSYPPGNTIYF
TGTGCCAGCAGCTACCCCCCTGGAAACACCATATATTTT
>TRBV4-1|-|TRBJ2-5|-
CASSQVSQETQYF
TGCGCCAGCAGCCAAGTCAGTCAAGAGACCCAGTACTTC
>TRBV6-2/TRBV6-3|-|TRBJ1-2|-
CASRIEDNTNYGYTF
TGTGCCAGCAGAATTGAGGACAACACTAACTATGGCTACACCTTC